The present entry profiles one T cell receptor beta chain with its context. Here immunoSEQ multiplex PCR was the method, and the copy in TCRdb shows in-frame clones only, minus some. Of around 33,000 clones in the sample, roughly 92% were seen once. This entry is derived from a study of T cells in tuberculosis. Study at large: IGRA-negative adolescents, IGRA-positive adolescents with latent tuberculosis and adults with active tuberculosis formed this South African cohort.

From germline, CDR1 is MDHEN and CDR2 SYDVKM. The trim removed 5 bases at V and 8 bases at J, leaving 16 bases unmatched. The CDR3 is 17 residues long. This receptor was taken from a donor aged 10-29 years with latent tuberculosis or without tuberculosis infection. Some clones in this sample may be carry-over from other donors' samples. Specimen: PBMCs. The chain couples TRBV28 to TRBJ1-4; 8 bases match TRBD1. DNA of the CDR3: TGTGCCAGCAGTCCCACCTCAGGGGGCGATGGAGGGGAAAAACTGTTTTTT. Translated: CASSPTSGGDGGEKLFF.